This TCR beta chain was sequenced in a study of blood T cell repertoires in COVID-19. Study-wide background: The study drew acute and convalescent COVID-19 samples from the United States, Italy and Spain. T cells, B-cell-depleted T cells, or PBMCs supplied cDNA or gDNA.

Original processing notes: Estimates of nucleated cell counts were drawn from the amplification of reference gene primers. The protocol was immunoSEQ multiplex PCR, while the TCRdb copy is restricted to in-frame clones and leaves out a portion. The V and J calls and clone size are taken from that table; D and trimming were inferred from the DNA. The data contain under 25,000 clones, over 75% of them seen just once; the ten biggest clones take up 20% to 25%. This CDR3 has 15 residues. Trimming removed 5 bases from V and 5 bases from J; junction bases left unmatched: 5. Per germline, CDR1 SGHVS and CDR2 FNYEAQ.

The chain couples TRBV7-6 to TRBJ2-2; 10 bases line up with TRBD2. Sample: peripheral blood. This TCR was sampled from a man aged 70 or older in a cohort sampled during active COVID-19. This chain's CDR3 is CASSQGTSATGELFF. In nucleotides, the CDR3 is TGTGCCAGCAGCCAGGGGACTAGCGCTACCGGGGAGCTGTTTTTT.